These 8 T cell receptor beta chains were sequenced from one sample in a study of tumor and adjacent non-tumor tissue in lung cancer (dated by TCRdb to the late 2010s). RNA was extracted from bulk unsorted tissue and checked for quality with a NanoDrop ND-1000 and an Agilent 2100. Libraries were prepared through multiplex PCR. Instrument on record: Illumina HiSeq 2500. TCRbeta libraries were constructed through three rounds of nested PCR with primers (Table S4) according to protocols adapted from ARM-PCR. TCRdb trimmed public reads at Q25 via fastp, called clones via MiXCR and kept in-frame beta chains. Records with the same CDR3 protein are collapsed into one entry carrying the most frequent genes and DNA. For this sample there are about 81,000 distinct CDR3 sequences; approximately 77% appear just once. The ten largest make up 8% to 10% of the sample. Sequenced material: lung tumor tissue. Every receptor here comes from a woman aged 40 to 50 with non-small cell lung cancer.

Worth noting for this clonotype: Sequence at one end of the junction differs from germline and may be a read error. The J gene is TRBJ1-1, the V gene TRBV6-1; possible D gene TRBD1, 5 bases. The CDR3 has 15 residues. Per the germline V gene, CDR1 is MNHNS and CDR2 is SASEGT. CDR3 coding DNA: TGTGCCAGCAAGCGGGATAGGGGTATGAACACTGGAGCTTTCTTT. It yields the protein CASKRDRGMNTGAFF.

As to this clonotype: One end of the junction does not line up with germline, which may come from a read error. CDR3 sequence reads: CAYSEGDFYNERFF. In DNA, the CDR3 is TGTGCCTACTCCGAGGGCGATTTCTACAATGAGCGGTTCTTC. The V and J genes are TRBV30 and TRBJ2-1, with D possibly TRBD2 on 5 matching bases. Germline V gene sequence: CDR1 GTSNPN, CDR2 SVGIG (reference sequence). There are 14 residues in the CDR3.

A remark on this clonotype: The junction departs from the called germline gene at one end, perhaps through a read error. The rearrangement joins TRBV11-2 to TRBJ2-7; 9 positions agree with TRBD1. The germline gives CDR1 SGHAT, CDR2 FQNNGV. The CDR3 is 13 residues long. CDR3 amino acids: CASSPDRGGEQCF. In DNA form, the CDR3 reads TGTGCCAGTAGCCCGGACAGGGGAGGCGAGCAGTGCTTC.

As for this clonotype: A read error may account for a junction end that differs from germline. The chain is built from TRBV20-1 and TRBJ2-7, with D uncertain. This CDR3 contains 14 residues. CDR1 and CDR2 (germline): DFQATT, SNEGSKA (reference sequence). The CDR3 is CSARQTRSSYEQYF. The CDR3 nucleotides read TGCAGTGCTAGGCAGACAAGGAGCTCCTACGAGCAGTACTTT.

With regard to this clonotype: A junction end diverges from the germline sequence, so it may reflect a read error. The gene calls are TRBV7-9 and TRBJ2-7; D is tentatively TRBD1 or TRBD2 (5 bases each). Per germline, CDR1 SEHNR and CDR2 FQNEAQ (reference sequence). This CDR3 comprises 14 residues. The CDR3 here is CASSLGALGHEQYF. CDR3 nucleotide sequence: TGTGCCAGCAGCTTAGGGGCACTAGGACACGAGCAATACTTC.

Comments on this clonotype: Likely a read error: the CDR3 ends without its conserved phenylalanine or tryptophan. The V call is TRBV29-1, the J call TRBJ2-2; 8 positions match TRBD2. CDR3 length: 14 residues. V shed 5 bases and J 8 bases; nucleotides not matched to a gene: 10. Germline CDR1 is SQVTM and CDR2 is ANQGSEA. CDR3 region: CSVKRESRTGELFY. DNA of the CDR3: TGCAGCGTTAAGCGGGAGAGTAGAACAGGGGAGCTGTTTTAT.

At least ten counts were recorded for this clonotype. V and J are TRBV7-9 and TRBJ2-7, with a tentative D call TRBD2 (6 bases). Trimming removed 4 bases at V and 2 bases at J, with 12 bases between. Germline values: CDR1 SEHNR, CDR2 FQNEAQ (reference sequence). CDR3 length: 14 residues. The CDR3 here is CASSSQEGPYEQYF. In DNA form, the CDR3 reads TGTGCCAGCAGCTCCCAGGAGGGGCCCTACGAGCAGTACTTC. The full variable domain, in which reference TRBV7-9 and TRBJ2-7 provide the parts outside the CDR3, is DTGVSQNPRHKITKRGQNVTFRCDPISEHNRLYWYRQTLGQGPEFLTYFQNEAQLEKSRLLSDRFSAERPKGSFSTLEIQRTEQGDSAMYLCASSSQEGPYEQYFGPGTRLTVT.

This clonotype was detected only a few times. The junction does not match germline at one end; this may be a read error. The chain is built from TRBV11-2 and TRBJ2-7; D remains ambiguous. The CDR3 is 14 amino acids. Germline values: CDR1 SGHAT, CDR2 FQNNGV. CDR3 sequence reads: CVSSLQLAVHEQYF. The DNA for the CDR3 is TGTGTCAGCAGCTTACAGTTAGCTGTCCACGAGCAGTACTTC. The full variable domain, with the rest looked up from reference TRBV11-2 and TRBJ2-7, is EAGVAQSPRYKIIEKRQSVAFWCNPISGHATLYWYQQILGQGPKLLIQFQNNGVVDDSQLPKDRFSAERLKGVDSTLKIQPAKLEDSAVYLCVSSLQLAVHEQYFGPGTRLTVT.